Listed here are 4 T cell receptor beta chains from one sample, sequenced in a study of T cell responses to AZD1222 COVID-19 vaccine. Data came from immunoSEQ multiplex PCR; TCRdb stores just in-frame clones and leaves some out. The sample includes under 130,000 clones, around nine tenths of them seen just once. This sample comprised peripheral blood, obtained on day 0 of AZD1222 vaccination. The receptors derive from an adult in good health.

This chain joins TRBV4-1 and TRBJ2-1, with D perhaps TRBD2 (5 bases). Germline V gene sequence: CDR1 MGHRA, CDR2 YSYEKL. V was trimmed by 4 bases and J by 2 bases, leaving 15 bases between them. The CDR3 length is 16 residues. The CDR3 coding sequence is TGCGCCAGCAGCCCCCGGACTCAAGAGCCCTACAATGAGCAGTTCTTC. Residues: CASSPRTQEPYNEQFF.

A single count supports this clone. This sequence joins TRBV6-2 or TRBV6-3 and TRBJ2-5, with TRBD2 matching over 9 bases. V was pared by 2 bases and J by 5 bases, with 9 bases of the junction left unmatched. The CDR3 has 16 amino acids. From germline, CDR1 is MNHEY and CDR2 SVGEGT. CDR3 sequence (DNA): TGTGCCAGCAGTTACCGGGATAGCGGGAGAAGGGAGACCCAGTACTTC. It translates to CASSYRDSGRRETQYF.

The CDR3 loop is CASSPGTGFAANEKLFF. CDR3 sequence (DNA): TGCGCCAGCAGCCCCGGGACAGGGTTTGCCGCTAATGAAAAACTGTTTTTT. This chain connects TRBV5-1 to TRBJ1-4, with TRBD1 identical over 9 bases. The CDR3 has 17 amino acids. V trimming: 4 bases; J trimming: 3 bases; junction bases outside the gene matches: 10. Looked up from germline, CDR1 is SGHRS and CDR2 is YFSETQ.

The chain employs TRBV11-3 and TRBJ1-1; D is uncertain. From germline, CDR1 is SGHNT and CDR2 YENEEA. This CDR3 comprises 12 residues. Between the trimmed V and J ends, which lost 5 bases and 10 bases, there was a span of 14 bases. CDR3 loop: CASSPEKGRAFF. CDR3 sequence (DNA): TGTGCCAGCAGCCCCGAAAAAGGTCGAGCTTTCTTT.